The 9 T cell receptor beta chains reported below all come from one sample, sequenced in a study of T cells in Graves' hyperthyroidism and ophthalmopathy. TCR beta CDR3 regions were amplified from RNA transcripts. First-round RT-PCR targeting the TCR CDR3 was performed with the HTBI primer set. A single record per CDR3 protein comes from TCRdb applying MiXCR to the multiplex PCR reads. The sample consists of some 300,000 distinct CDR3 sequences, roughly 18% of them appearing once. Specimen: blood. Receptors originate from a man between 45 and 60 years old with Graves' ophthalmopathy.

Only a few counts were recorded for this clonotype. The chain couples TRBV28 to TRBJ1-6; D is ambiguous. V lost 2 bases, J lost 5 bases, and 7 bases lay in between. CDR3 length equals 14 residues. Germline V gene lookup returns CDR1 MDHEN and CDR2 SYDVKM. The CDR3 here is CASSLGLDNSPLHF. CDR3 DNA: TGTGCCAGCAGTTTAGGACTAGATAATTCACCCCTCCACTTT.

This clonotype was detected ten times or more. The rearrangement uses TRBV5-5 and TRBJ2-3; D call uncertain. CDR1 and CDR2 (germline): SGHKS, YYEKEE (reference sequence). The ends were cut back, 7 bases at V and 2 bases at J, with 17 bases in the middle. The CDR3 consists of 15 residues. The CDR3 DNA follows: TGTGCCAGCTCCGACGTGCCTCGATACACAGATACGCAGTATTTT. It specifies CASSDVPRYTDTQYF.

The genes are TRBV20-1 and TRBJ2-1; D gene uncertain. This CDR3 region has 16 residues. CDR1 is DFQATT, CDR2 SNEGSKA, per germline (reference sequence). With 3 bases removed from V and 7 bases from J, the gap between germline ends came to 22 bases. CDR3 amino acids: CSASAGWPTRVNEQFF. The CDR3 nucleotides are TGCAGTGCTAGTGCCGGTTGGCCCACTCGGGTAAATGAGCAGTTCTTC.

This clonotype was counted ten times or more. This chain connects TRBV13 to TRBJ2-3; 9 nucleotides match TRBD2. V was clipped by 6 bases and J by 4 bases; unmatched bases: 2. The germline gives CDR1 PRHDT, CDR2 FYEKMQ (reference sequence). CDR3 length: 13 amino acids. In DNA, the CDR3 is TGTGCCAGCAGTTGGACTAGCGCAGATACGCAGTATTTT. Protein sequence: CASSWTSADTQYF.

This clonotype was seen ten or more times. The chain employs TRBV11-2 and TRBJ2-7; D assignment may be TRBD1 or TRBD2 (6 bases each). This CDR3 has 12 amino acids. Germline loops: CDR1 SGHAT, CDR2 FQNNGV. The V and J ends lost 5 bases and 5 bases respectively, with 10 bases between them. CDR3 sequence (DNA): TGTGCCAGCAGCCCGGGGGCGGACGAGCAGTACTTC. This sequence encodes CASSPGADEQYF.

The genes are TRBV7-8 and TRBJ1-3; D call uncertain. V shed 4 bases and J shed 0 bases, with 7 bases lying between them. The CDR3 covers 14 residues. The V gene's germline CDR1 is SGHVS and CDR2 FQNEAQ. CDR3 sequence: CASSSRPSGNTIYF. The CDR3 DNA follows: TGTGCCAGCAGCTCCCGGCCCTCTGGAAACACCATATATTTT.

The chain employs TRBV20-1 and TRBJ1-4; D is perhaps TRBD1 (5 bases). The CDR3 spans 17 residues. Germline CDR1 and CDR2: DFQATT and SNEGSKA (reference sequence). V gave up 0 bases and J gave up 7 bases, with 21 bases separating them. The CDR3 spells CSARDEVRRQRSEKLFF. As DNA, the CDR3 is TGCAGTGCTAGAGATGAGGTCAGGAGACAGAGGAGTGAAAAACTGTTTTTT.

Remarks on this clonotype: This clone may be a read error of a much larger clone one base away. V is TRBV10-3 and J is TRBJ1-2, with D perhaps matching TRBD1 (5 bases). This CDR3 has 14 amino acids. The V end lost 8 bases, the J end lost 4 bases, and 17 bases lay between the germline ends. CDR1 and CDR2 (germline): ENHRY, SYGVKD. CDR3 DNA: TGTGCCATCCGTTTAGGGGTGGATAGCTATGGCTACACCTTC. Protein: CAIRLGVDSYGYTF.

This clonotype was seen a handful of times. The chain recombines TRBV2 with TRBJ1-6; the D gene is possibly TRBD1 (5 bases). Per the germline V gene, CDR1 is SNHLY and CDR2 is FYNNEI. The CDR3 has 15 amino acids. With 7 bases removed from V and 5 bases from J, the gap between germline ends came to 15 bases. In nucleotides, the CDR3 is TGTGCCAGCACCCCCAGGGAGCTAAATAATTCACCCCTCCACTTT. This codes for CASTPRELNNSPLHF.